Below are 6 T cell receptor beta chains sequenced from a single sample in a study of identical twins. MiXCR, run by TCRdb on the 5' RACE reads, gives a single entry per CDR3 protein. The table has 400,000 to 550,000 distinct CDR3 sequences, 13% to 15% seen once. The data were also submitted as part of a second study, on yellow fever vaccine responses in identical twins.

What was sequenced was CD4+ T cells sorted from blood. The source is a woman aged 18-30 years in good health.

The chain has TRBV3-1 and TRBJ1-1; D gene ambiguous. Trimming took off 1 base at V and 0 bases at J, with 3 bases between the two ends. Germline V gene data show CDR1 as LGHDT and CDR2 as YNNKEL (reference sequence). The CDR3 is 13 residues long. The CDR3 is CASSQVLNTEAFF. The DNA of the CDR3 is TGTGCCAGCAGCCAAGTCTTGAACACTGAAGCTTTCTTT.

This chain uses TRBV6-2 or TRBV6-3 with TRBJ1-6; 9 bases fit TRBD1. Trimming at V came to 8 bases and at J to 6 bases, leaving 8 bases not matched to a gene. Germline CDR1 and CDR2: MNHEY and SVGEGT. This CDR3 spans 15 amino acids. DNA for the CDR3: TGTGCCAGCCTTCCAGGACAGGGGAGTAATTCACCCCTCCACTTT. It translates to CASLPGQGSNSPLHF.

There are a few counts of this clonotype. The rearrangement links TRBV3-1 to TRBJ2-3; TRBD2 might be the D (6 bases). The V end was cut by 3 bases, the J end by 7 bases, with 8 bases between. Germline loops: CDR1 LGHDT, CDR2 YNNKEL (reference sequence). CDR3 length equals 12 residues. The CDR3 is CASSHGTYTQYF. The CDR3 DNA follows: TGTGCCAGCAGCCACGGGACTTATACGCAGTATTTT.

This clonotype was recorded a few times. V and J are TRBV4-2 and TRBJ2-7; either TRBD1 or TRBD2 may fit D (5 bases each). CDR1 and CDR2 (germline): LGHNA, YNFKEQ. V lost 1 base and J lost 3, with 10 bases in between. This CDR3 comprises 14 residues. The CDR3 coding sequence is TGTGCCAGCAGCCAAGGGCTGGGGGTCTACGAGCAGTACTTC. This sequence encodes CASSQGLGVYEQYF.

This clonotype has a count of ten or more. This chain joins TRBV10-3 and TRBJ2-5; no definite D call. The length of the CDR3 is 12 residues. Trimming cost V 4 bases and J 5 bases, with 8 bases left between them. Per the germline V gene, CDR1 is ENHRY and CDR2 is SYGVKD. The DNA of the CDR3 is TGTGCCATCAGTGGGTCGCGGGAGACCCAGTACTTC. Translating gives CAISGSRETQYF.

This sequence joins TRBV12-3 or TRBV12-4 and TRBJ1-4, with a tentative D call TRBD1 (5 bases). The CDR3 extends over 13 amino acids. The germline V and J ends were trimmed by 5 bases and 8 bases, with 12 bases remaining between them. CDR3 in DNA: TGTGCCAGCAGTGGGGGGGGAGTCGAAAAACTGTTTTTT. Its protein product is CASSGGGVEKLFF.